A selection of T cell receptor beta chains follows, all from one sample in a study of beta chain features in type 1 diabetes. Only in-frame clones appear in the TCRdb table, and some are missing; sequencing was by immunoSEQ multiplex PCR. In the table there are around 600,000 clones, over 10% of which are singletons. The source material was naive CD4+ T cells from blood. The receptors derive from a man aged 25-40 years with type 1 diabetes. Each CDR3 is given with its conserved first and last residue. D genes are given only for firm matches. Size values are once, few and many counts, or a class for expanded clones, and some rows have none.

TGCAGCGTTGACAGGGAATCATCCGGGGAGCTGTTTTTT,CSVDRESSGELFF,TRBJ2-2,NA,NA,TRBV29-1
TGTGCCAGCAGCTTCCCCCGGACCTACGAGCAGTACTTC,CASSFPRTYEQYF,TRBJ2-7,NA,NA,TRBV7-8
TGCGCCAGCAGCCAAGGGACAGGGGGCTCTATGGACACTGAAGCTTTCTTT,CASSQGTGGSMDTEAFF,TRBJ1-1,few,TRBD1,TRBV4-3
TGTGCCAGCAGCGGACAGGGAGGGGACACTGAAGCTTTCTTT,CASSGQGGDTEAFF,TRBJ1-1,few,TRBD1,TRBV7-3
TGCAGTGCTAGATGGGGCTACGAGCAGTACTTC,CSARWGYEQYF,TRBJ2-7,NA,NA,TRBV20-1
TGTGCCAGCAGCCCGGGACTAGCGGGGGGGCTGAGCACAGATACGCAGTATTTT,CASSPGLAGGLSTDTQYF,TRBJ2-3,few,TRBD2,TRBV4-2
TGTGCCAGCAGCTCACAGGGGGAAGGCAATCAGCCCCAGCATTTT,CASSSQGEGNQPQHF,TRBJ1-5,few,TRBD1,TRBV7-2
TGTGCCAGCAGTTGGGGGACCTCGGGTTCACCCCTCCACTTT,CASSWGTSGSPLHF,TRBJ1-6,NA,NA,TRBV27
TGTGCCAGCAGCCAAATACAGGGTCAAGAGACCCAGTACTTC,CASSQIQGQETQYF,TRBJ2-5,few,NA,TRBV14
TGTGCCACCAGCAGATATACCGGGACAGGGAATCAGCCCCAGCATTTT,CATSRYTGTGNQPQHF,TRBJ1-5,few,TRBD1,TRBV15
TGTGCCAGCAGCTTAGACAGTTGGGCTAACTATGGCTACACCTTC,CASSLDSWANYGYTF,TRBJ1-2,NA,NA,TRBV7-9
TGTGCCAGCAGTGACTACTCACCCCGGGACCGCACCGGGGAGCTGTTTTTT,CASSDYSPRDRTGELFF,TRBJ2-2,NA,NA,TRBV10-3
TGCAGCGTGGCCGGGACTAGCGGCTCCTACGAGCAGTACTTC,CSVAGTSGSYEQYF,TRBJ2-7,few,TRBD2,TRBV29-1
TGTGCCACAGACAAGGGGTACCAAGAGACCCAGTACTTC,CATDKGYQETQYF,TRBJ2-5,NA,NA,TRBV6-1
TGTGCCAGCAGCTCTACGACAGGGGGTTACGTTGGCTACACCTTC,CASSSTTGGYVGYTF,TRBJ1-2,few,TRBD1,TRBV11-2
TGTGCCAGCACCTTTAGCGGTGATTCCACAGATACGCAGTATTTT,CASTFSGDSTDTQYF,TRBJ2-3,few,NA,TRBV6-6
TGTGCCAGTAGTGGCCGGACAGCATCCTACGAGCAGTACTTC,CASSGRTASYEQYF,TRBJ2-7,few,NA,TRBV19
TGTGCCAGCAGGGGTGAAAAACTGTTTTTT,CASRGEKLFF,TRBJ1-4,NA,NA,TRBV6-5
TGTGCCAGCAGCTTACATAGCAATCAGCCCCAGCATTTT,CASSLHSNQPQHF,TRBJ1-5,NA,NA,TRBV11-2
TGTGCCAGCAGCCAGGACAGGGGAGGCGGCTACACCTTC,CASSQDRGGGYTF,TRBJ1-2,few,TRBD1,TRBV5-6
TGTGCCACTCGGGTTGGACTAGCGACAGATACGCAGTATTTT,CATRVGLATDTQYF,TRBJ2-3,NA,TRBD2,TRBV6-5
TGCGCCAGCAGCCAAGATTCGGGGACTGGCAATCAGCCCCAGCATTTT,CASSQDSGTGNQPQHF,TRBJ1-5,NA,NA,TRBV4-3
TGTGCCAGCAGTCCCCAAGGGCGTGACACGCAGTATTTT,CASSPQGRDTQYF,TRBJ2-3,NA,NA,TRBV7-3
TGCGCCAGCAGTCCCCGTCTAGCGGGAAGCTCCTACGAGCAGTACTTC,CASSPRLAGSSYEQYF,TRBJ2-7,few,TRBD2,TRBV23-1
TGTGCCAGCAGCGCACCCGGCCTATACGAGCAGTACTTC,CASSAPGLYEQYF,TRBJ2-7,NA,NA,TRBV7-2
TGTGCCAGCAGCCTCCAGCTCCGGAGCACTGAAGCTTTCTTT,CASSLQLRSTEAFF,TRBJ1-1,few,NA,TRBV7-2
TGTGCCTGGAGATCCCTGGGACAGGGGAGATCTCTTGGCTACACCTTC,CAWRSLGQGRSLGYTF,TRBJ1-2,NA,TRBD1,TRBV30
TGTGCCAGCAGCACGAAGGGGATTGACTATGGCTACACCTTC,CASSTKGIDYGYTF,TRBJ1-2,few,NA,TRBV7-9
TGTGCCAGCAGCTTATACGGCGGACGGTATAATTCACCCCTCCACTTT,CASSLYGGRYNSPLHF,TRBJ1-6,NA,NA,TRBV7-2
TGTGCCAGCAGTTCTCCGACGGGGGGGACCCAGTACTTC,CASSSPTGGTQYF,TRBJ2-5,few,TRBD2,TRBV28
TGCAGCGTTGAAGACTCTGGGACAGGGTACAATGAGCAGTTCTTC,CSVEDSGTGYNEQFF,TRBJ2-1,NA,TRBD1,TRBV29-1
TGTGCCAGCAGGTATAGCACAGATACGCAGTATTTT,CASRYSTDTQYF,TRBJ2-3,few,NA,TRBV5-6
TGTGCCAGCAGTGAATCCCAGGGTGGGTTCTTC,CASSESQGGFF,TRBJ2-1,NA,NA,TRBV2
TGTGCCAGCAAGACTCCGGGCCTCCGATCGGGGGCCAACGTCCTGACTTTC,CASKTPGLRSGANVLTF,TRBJ2-6,few,NA,TRBV28
TGTGCCAGCAGCGAGGGGCCAGTCGGTGGTCAGCCCCAGCATTTT,CASSEGPVGGQPQHF,TRBJ1-5,NA,NA,TRBV7-2
TGTGCCAGCAGCCAAGATAACAGGGGGCATTGGAGGAACACTGAAGCTTTCTTT,CASSQDNRGHWRNTEAFF,TRBJ1-1,NA,TRBD1,TRBV4-2
TGTGCCAGCAGCTTAGCCCCCAAGGGCCCCGGAAACACCATATATTTT,CASSLAPKGPGNTIYF,TRBJ1-3,once,NA,TRBV11-2
TGTGCCAGCATCCCCCGGAAGGGAGAGACCCAGTACTTC,CASIPRKGETQYF,TRBJ2-5,few,NA,TRBV6-6
TGTGCCAGCAGCGTAGCTGCGGGGGGGGAAGAGACCCAGTACTTC,CASSVAAGGEETQYF,TRBJ2-5,NA,TRBD2,TRBV9
TGTGCCAGCAGCCAAGATAGGGGGCCGAGGGATTCACCCCTCCACTTT,CASSQDRGPRDSPLHF,TRBJ1-6,NA,TRBD1,TRBV4-2
TGTGCCTGGAGTGTAGGGGCCGAGCAGTACTTC,CAWSVGAEQYF,TRBJ2-7,NA,NA,TRBV30
TGTGCCAGCAGTGAAGCGCAGTCTAGCGGACAAGAGACCCAGTACTTC,CASSEAQSSGQETQYF,TRBJ2-5,NA,TRBD2,TRBV2
TGTGCCAGCAGCATCACAGGGAAGGGGACCCAGTACTTC,CASSITGKGTQYF,TRBJ2-5,NA,NA,TRBV7-6
TGTGCCAGCAGCCGACAGGGGTCGGATGAGACCCAGTACTTC,CASSRQGSDETQYF,TRBJ2-5,few,TRBD1,TRBV7-2
TGTGCCAGCAGCTTAGAAAGCGGTGGGCAGGGGCTAAATACGCAGTATTTT,CASSLESGGQGLNTQYF,TRBJ2-3,few,NA,TRBV7-2
TGTGCCAGCAGCTTAGTAGCGGGGGCGAACACCGGGGAGCTGTTTTTT,CASSLVAGANTGELFF,TRBJ2-2,few,TRBD2,TRBV13
TGTGCCATCAGTAGAGAAGGGGGCGAAAGCTATGGCTACACCTTC,CAISREGGESYGYTF,TRBJ1-2,many,TRBD1,TRBV10-3
TGCGCCAGCAGCTTTACGGGACAGCCGGACTATGGCTACACCTTC,CASSFTGQPDYGYTF,TRBJ1-2,few,TRBD1,TRBV5-1
TGTGCCAGCAGCAAGGGGACTAGCGGAGACAATGAGCAGTTCTTC,CASSKGTSGDNEQFF,TRBJ2-1,few,TRBD2,TRBV6-5
TGTGCCAGCTCTCTCGGCGGACTGAGGGGAAACACCATATATTTT,CASSLGGLRGNTIYF,TRBJ1-3,NA,NA,TRBV16
TGTGCCAGCAGTGTGCGAAACGCCTATAATTCACCCCTCCACTTT,CASSVRNAYNSPLHF,TRBJ1-6,NA,NA,TRBV2
TGTGCCAGCAGTTCGGGACAGTCCCCCCAAGAGACCCAGTACTTC,CASSSGQSPQETQYF,TRBJ2-5,NA,TRBD1,TRBV7-7
TGTGCCAGCAGTGCCTTGGCGGGACGGAGGGACACCGGGGAGCTGTTTTTT,CASSALAGRRDTGELFF,TRBJ2-2,NA,NA,TRBV25-1
TGCAGCGCCAAAGGGGGGGGCCCGCAAAACATTCAGTACTTC,CSAKGGGPQNIQYF,TRBJ2-4,few,NA,TRBV29-1
TGTGCCAGCAGCTTAGGACAGTTTCAAACCTACGAGCAGTACTTC,CASSLGQFQTYEQYF,TRBJ2-7,NA,NA,TRBV11-2
TGTGCCAGCAGCTATAGAGACAGGGGGCTCAATGAGCAGTACTTC,CASSYRDRGLNEQYF,TRBJ2-7,NA,TRBD1,TRBV5-8
TGTGCCAGCAGTTCCGGGACAGACGAGCAGTACTTC,CASSSGTDEQYF,TRBJ2-7,NA,TRBD1,TRBV28
TGCGCCAGCAGCTTGGTCGGCGACAGTGGCTATGGCTACACCTTC,CASSLVGDSGYGYTF,TRBJ1-2,NA,NA,TRBV5-1
TGTGCCAGCAGTTACTACGGTGGTTCCTCGGGAAACACCATATATTTT,CASSYYGGSSGNTIYF,TRBJ1-3,few,NA,TRBV6-5
TGTGCCAGCAGCTTAGATAAGCAAGAGACCCAGTACTTC,CASSLDKQETQYF,TRBJ2-5,NA,NA,TRBV7-8